These 12 T cell receptor beta chains were sequenced from one sample in a study of CD8 T cells in ankylosing spondylitis. What these receptors recognize is not known. MiXCR, applied by TCRdb to the 5' RACE reads, yields one record per CDR3 protein. The sample lists around 480,000 distinct CDR3 sequences; 15% to 20% were seen once. Study-wide points: About 8 highly homologous variants made up a TCR beta motif, and this motif appeared characteristic of ankylosing spondylitis blood.

The sample comprised blood, either unsorted or a sorted T cell fraction (not recorded which). These TCRs come from a male donor with ankylosing spondylitis.

The rearrangement links TRBV7-3 to TRBJ2-3; D might be TRBD2 (6 bases). The CDR3 is 14 amino acids. Germline-derived CDR1 and CDR2 are SGHTA and FQGTGA. Deletions cut 2 bases from V and 7 bases from J, with 13 bases between. CDR3 in DNA: TGTGCCAGCAGCTTAGGGGGGACCGTGAATACGCAGTATTTT. Amino acids: CASSLGGTVNTQYF. Complete variable domain (other parts from reference TRBV7-3 and TRBJ2-3): GAGVSQTPSNKVTEKGKYVELRCDPISGHTALYWYRQSLGQGPEFLIYFQGTGAADDSGLPNDRFFAVRPEGSVSTLKIQRTERGDSAVYLCASSLGGTVNTQYFGPGTRLTVL.

This CDR3 reads CASSLGQGKSTDTQYF. CDR3 nucleotide sequence: TGTGCCAGCAGCCTAGGACAGGGGAAGAGCACAGATACGCAGTATTTT. The genes are TRBV11-2 and TRBJ2-3; 9 bases are a match to TRBD1. V was pared by 5 bases and J by 0 bases, with 6 bases of the junction left unmatched. The CDR3 contains 16 residues. Germline lookup yields CDR1 SGHAT and CDR2 FQNNGV.

Ten or more counts support this clonotype. The chain carries TRBV12-3 or TRBV12-4 and TRBJ2-2; D tentatively reads TRBD1 or TRBD2 (5 bases each). The V and J ends lost 3 bases and 6 bases respectively, with 17 bases between them. The CDR3 has 16 residues. The CDR3 sequence is CASSFLAPLGPGELFF. CDR3 DNA: TGTGCCAGCAGTTTTTTGGCCCCACTGGGACCCGGGGAGCTGTTTTTT.

This chain links TRBV5-4 with TRBJ2-1; unclear D gene. The CDR3 is 16 residues long. V was shortened by 0 bases and J by 6 bases, with 16 bases between the two germline ends. Looked up from germline, CDR1 is SGHNT and CDR2 is YYREEE (reference sequence). CDR3 DNA: TGTGCCAGCAGCTTGGGGGCTAGTCCTTTGTTCAATGAGCAGTTCTTC. The encoded protein is CASSLGASPLFNEQFF.

This clonotype has more than one count but fewer than ten. The J gene is TRBJ2-1, the V gene TRBV20-1; 8 bases agree with TRBD2. This CDR3 is built from 11 residues. Germline V gives CDR1 DFQATT, CDR2 SNEGSKA (reference sequence). CDR3 region: CSGRVYNEQFF. CDR3 in DNA: TGCTCCGGGAGGGTCTACAATGAGCAGTTCTTC.

This clonotype was found a few times. The V and J genes are TRBV3-1 and TRBJ1-2; D gene ambiguous. The CDR3 contains 14 residues. Germline V CDR1 and CDR2: LGHDT, YNNKEL (reference sequence). V was trimmed by 4 bases and J by 4 bases, leaving 13 bases between them. The CDR3 is CASSRSDFGYGYTF. The CDR3 nucleotides read TGTGCCAGCAGCCGCTCGGACTTTGGCTATGGCTACACCTTC.

This clonotype was picked up a small number of times. This chain connects TRBV28 to TRBJ1-2; D is undetermined. Trimming removed 8 bases at V and 7 bases at J, with 14 bases between. Germline-derived CDR1 and CDR2 are MDHEN and SYDVKM. This CDR3 has 12 residues. CDR3 nucleotide sequence: TGTGCCAGCTCAAGGGCATTTGGTGGCTACACCTTC. This encodes CASSRAFGGYTF.

This clonotype was seen only a few times. The chain employs TRBV20-1 and TRBJ1-1, with D unclear. Trimming took 6 bases from V and 5 from J, leaving 22 bases between them. The CDR3 runs to 15 residues. Germline V gene lookup returns CDR1 DFQATT and CDR2 SNEGSKA (reference sequence). The CDR3 coding sequence is TGCAGTGCCCCCGACGGAGGACGGGTGAGAACTGAAGCTTTCTTT. It is translated as CSAPDGGRVRTEAFF.

This chain joins TRBV5-1 and TRBJ2-3, with a possible D match to TRBD2 (5 bases). Germline loops: CDR1 SGHRS, CDR2 YFSETQ. The ends were cut back, 4 bases at V and 1 base at J, with 13 bases in the middle. This CDR3 has 15 residues. The CDR3 loop reads CASSPTGGGTDTQYF. The CDR3 nucleotides are TGCGCCAGCAGCCCCACTGGAGGAGGCACAGATACGCAGTATTTT. The variable domain in full, completed from reference TRBV5-1 and TRBJ2-3, reads KAGVTQTPRYLIKTRGQQVTLSCSPISGHRSVSWYQQTPGQGLQFLFEYFSETQRNKGNFPGRFSGRQFSNSRSEMNVSTLELGDSALYLCASSPTGGGTDTQYFGPGTRLTVL.

This chain links TRBV20-1 with TRBJ2-7; TRBD2 matches at 7 bases. The V and J ends lost 6 bases and 1 base, in that order; junction bases with no gene match: 6. Germline CDR1 DFQATT, CDR2 SNEGSKA (reference sequence). This CDR3 comprises 13 residues. CDR3 in amino acids: CSANSGLSYEQYF. The DNA for the CDR3 is TGCAGTGCCAATAGCGGGCTGTCCTACGAGCAGTACTTC.

This chain connects TRBV11-1 to TRBJ2-1; TRBD1 aligns across 12 bases. V lost 8 bases to trimming and J lost 6 bases; unmatched junction nucleotides: 20. CDR3 length: 19 amino acids. Looked up from germline, CDR1 is SGHAT and CDR2 is FQDESV (reference sequence). The CDR3 loop reads CASLNTGTGGPQLGNEQFF. The CDR3 nucleotides are TGTGCCAGCTTAAACACCGGGACAGGGGGCCCCCAATTAGGCAATGAGCAGTTCTTC.

This chain links TRBV2 with TRBJ1-2; the match to TRBD1 covers 11 bases. The trim removed 3 bases at V and 4 bases at J, leaving 4 bases unmatched. CDR1 is SNHLY and CDR2 is FYNNEI in the germline V gene. This CDR3 is 15 amino acids long. The DNA for the CDR3 is TGTGCCAGCAGTGACGGGACAGGGGGGGGCTATGGCTACACCTTC. It yields the protein CASSDGTGGGYGYTF. Full variable domain (rest looked up from reference TRBV2 and TRBJ1-2): EPEVTQTPSHQVTQMGQEVILRCVPISNHLYFYWYRQILGQKVEFLVSFYNNEISEKSEIFDDQFSVERPDGSNFTLKIRSTKLEDSAMYFCASSDGTGGGYGYTFGSGTRLTVV.